Below are 5 T cell receptor beta chains sequenced from a single sample in a study of shared clonotypes between healthy human individuals. Some clones are missing from TCRdb's copy, which holds only in-frame ones; the method was immunoSEQ multiplex PCR. Among about 1,800,000 clones listed, about 95% were seen once. Naive CD8 cells lacked CD45RO, underwent positive selection for CCR7 and left out terminally differentiated effector memory CD45RA+ cells. The sample consisted of naive CD8+ T cells sorted from blood. The receptors here all came from a man between 18 and 29 years old in good health.

The chain couples TRBV4-3 to TRBJ2-1; possible D gene TRBD1, 6 bases. CDR3 size: 15 residues. The V gene's germline CDR1 is LGHNA and CDR2 YSLEER. V shed 4 bases and J shed 6 bases, with 16 bases lying between them. CDR3 amino acids: CASSREWGQINEQFF. As DNA, the CDR3 is TGCGCCAGCAGCCGCGAGTGGGGACAAATCAATGAGCAGTTCTTC.

This chain uses TRBV5-1 with TRBJ1-5; perhaps TRBD1 as D (5 bases). The V gene lost 1 base and the J gene lost 1 base, with 9 bases spanning the gap. This CDR3 is 15 amino acids long. In germline, CDR1 is SGHRS, CDR2 YFSETQ. The CDR3 sequence: CASSLRGESNQPQHF. The CDR3 DNA sequence: TGCGCCAGCAGCTTGAGAGGGGAGAGCAATCAGCCCCAGCATTTT.

The chain couples TRBV7-8 to TRBJ1-1; TRBD1 matches 7 bases. Per germline, CDR1 SGHVS and CDR2 FQNEAQ. The CDR3 runs to 13 residues. V lost 11 bases to trimming and J lost 8 bases; unmatched junction nucleotides: 14. DNA for the CDR3: TGTGCCGGAACAGGGGCTCTAGGAGGCGAAGCTTTCTTT. As protein: CAGTGALGGEAFF.

The rearrangement joins TRBV28 to TRBJ2-2; the D gene could be TRBD1 or TRBD2 (5 bases each). The germline V gene encodes CDR1 MDHEN and CDR2 SYDVKM. The CDR3 has 16 residues. V was trimmed by 8 bases and J by 7 bases, leaving 23 bases between them. The CDR3 loop is CASHSTRDPGNGELFF. The CDR3 DNA reads as TGTGCCAGCCACTCTACCCGGGACCCTGGGAACGGGGAGCTGTTTTTT.

The chain combines TRBV5-4 with TRBJ1-1, with TRBD1 identical over 9 bases. V was clipped by 4 bases and J by 1 base; unmatched bases: 14. The germline V gene encodes CDR1 SGHNT and CDR2 YYREEE (reference sequence). The CDR3 has 18 amino acids. The CDR3 sequence: CASSPWGQGVVENTEAFF. The CDR3 DNA reads TGTGCCAGCAGCCCGTGGGGACAGGGCGTGGTTGAGAACACTGAAGCTTTCTTT.